Here is one T cell receptor (beta chain) with its context. Antigen: not known. Between the trimmed V and J ends, which lost 2 bases and 6 bases, there was a span of 15 bases. This CDR3 is 15 amino acids long. Germline lookup yields CDR1 KGHSH and CDR2 LQKENI. The sample is drawn from a study of shared clonotypes between healthy human individuals. Study-wide findings and caveats: Naive CD4 clonotype sharing across a handful of donors was around 5%. Only a few donors were included, so the genetic and exposure-history diversity represented was limited.

The assay was carried out at the deep level. Measured with immunoSEQ multiplex PCR; TCRdb has only the in-frame clones, and not every one. The sample carries roughly 2.2 million clones, less than 95% recorded once. This receptor was obtained from a man in his late teens or twenties in good health. Some clones in this sample may be carry-over from other donors' samples. The sequenced material came from naive CD4+ T cells from PBMCs. Stated subset: CD45RA+ positively selected. The chain uses TRBV18 and TRBJ2-3; weak D call: TRBD1 (5 bases). The CDR3 DNA sequence: TGTGCCAGCTCACCAAGGAATGGGGCTACGGATACGCAGTATTTT. Amino acids: CASSPRNGATDTQYF. Filled out from reference TRBV18 and TRBJ2-3, the complete variable domain reads NAGVMQNPRHLVRRRGQEARLRCSPMKGHSHVYWYRQLPEEGLKFMVYLQKENIIDESGMPKERFSAEFPKEGPSILRIQQVVRGDSAAYFCASSPRNGATDTQYFGPGTRLTVL.